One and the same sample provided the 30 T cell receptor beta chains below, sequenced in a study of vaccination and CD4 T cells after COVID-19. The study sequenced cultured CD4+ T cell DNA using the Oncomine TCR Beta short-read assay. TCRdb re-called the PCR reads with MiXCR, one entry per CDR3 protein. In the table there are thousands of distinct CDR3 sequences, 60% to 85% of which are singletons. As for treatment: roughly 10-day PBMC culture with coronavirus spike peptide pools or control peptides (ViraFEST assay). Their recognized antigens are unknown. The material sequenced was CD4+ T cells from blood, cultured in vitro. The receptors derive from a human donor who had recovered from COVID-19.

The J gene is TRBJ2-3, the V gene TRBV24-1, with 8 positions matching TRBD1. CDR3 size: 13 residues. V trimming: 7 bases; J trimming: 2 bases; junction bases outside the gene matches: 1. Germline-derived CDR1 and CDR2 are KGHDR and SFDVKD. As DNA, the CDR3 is TGTGCCACCAGGGGACAGGACACAGATACGCAGTATTTT. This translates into CATRGQDTDTQYF.

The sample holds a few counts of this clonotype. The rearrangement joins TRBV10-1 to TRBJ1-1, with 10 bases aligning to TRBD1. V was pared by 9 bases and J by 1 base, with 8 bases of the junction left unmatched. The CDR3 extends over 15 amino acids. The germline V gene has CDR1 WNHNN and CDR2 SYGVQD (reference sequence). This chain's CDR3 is CASNRDRGPNTEAFF. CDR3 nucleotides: TGCGCCAGTAACCGGGACAGGGGACCGAACACTGAAGCTTTCTTT.

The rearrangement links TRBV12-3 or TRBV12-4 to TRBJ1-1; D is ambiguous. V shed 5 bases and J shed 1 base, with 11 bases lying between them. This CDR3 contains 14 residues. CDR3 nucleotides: TGTGCCAGCAGTATAGGGAATGCGAACACTGAAGCTTTCTTT. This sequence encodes CASSIGNANTEAFF.

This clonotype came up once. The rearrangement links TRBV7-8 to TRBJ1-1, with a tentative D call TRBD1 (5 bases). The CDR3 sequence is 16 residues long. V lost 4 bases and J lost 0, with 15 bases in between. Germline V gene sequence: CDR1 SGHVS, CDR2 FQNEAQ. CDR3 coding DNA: TGTGCCAGCAGCTCCCGGGGAGGGGTATTGAACACTGAAGCTTTCTTT. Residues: CASSSRGGVLNTEAFF.

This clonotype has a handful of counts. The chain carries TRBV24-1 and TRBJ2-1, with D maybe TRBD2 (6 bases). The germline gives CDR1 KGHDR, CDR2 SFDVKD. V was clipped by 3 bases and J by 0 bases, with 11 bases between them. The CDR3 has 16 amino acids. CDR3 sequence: CATSDRDGSSYNEQFF. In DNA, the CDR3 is TGTGCCACCAGTGATCGGGACGGGAGCTCCTACAATGAGCAGTTCTTC.

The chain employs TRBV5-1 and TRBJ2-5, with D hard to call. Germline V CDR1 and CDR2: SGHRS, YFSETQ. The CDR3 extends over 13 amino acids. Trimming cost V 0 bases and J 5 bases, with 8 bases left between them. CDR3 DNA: TGCGCCAGCAGCTTGGGGTCGGCGGAGACCCAGTACTTC. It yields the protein CASSLGSAETQYF.

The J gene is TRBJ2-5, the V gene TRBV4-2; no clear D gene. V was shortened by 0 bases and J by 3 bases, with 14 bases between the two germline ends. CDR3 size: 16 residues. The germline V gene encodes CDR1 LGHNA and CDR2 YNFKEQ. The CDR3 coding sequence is TGTGCCAGCAGCCAAGAAAGGGTTAACTCGGAAGAGACCCAGTACTTC. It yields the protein CASSQERVNSEETQYF.

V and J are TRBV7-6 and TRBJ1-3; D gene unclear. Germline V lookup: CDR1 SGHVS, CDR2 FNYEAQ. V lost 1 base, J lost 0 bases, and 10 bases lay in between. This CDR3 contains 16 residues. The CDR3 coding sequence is TGTGCCAGCAGCTTAGGTGTCAGGTCCTCTGGAAACACCATATATTTT. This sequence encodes CASSLGVRSSGNTIYF.

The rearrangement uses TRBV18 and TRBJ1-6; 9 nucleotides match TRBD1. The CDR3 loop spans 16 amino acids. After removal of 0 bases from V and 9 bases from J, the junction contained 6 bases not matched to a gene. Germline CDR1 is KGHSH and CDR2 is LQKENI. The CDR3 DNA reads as TGTGCCAGCTCACCACCGACCGGGACAGGGAGTTCACCCCTCCACTTT. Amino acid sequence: CASSPPTGTGSSPLHF.

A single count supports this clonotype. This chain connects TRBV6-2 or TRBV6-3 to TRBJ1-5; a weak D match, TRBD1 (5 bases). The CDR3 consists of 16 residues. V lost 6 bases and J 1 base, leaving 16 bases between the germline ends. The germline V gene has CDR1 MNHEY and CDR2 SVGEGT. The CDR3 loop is CASRHDLRDSNQPQHF. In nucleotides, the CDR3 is TGTGCCAGCAGGCATGACCTCCGGGACAGCAATCAGCCCCAGCATTTT.

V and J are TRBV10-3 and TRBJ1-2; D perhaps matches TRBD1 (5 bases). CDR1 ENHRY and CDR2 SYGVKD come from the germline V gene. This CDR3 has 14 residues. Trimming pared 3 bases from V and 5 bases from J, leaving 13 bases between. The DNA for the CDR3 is TGTGCCATCAGTGAAGCAGGGTTAAGTTATGGCTACACCTTC. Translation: CAISEAGLSYGYTF.

Written as DNA, the CDR3 is TGCGCCAGCAGCGGAACCAACCAAGAGACCCAGTACTTC. Its translation: CASSGTNQETQYF. The rearrangement joins TRBV5-1 to TRBJ2-5; no clear D gene. Germline-derived CDR1 and CDR2 are SGHRS and YFSETQ. The CDR3 contains 13 residues. Between the trimmed V and J ends, which lost 4 bases and 0 bases, there was a span of 7 bases.

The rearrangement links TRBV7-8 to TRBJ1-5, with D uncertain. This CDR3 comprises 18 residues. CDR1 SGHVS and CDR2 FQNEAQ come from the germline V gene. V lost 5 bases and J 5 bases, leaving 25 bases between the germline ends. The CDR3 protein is CASSPTPGVRTLHQPQHF. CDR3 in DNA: TGTGCCAGCAGCCCGACGCCCGGAGTTCGCACACTTCATCAGCCCCAGCATTTT.

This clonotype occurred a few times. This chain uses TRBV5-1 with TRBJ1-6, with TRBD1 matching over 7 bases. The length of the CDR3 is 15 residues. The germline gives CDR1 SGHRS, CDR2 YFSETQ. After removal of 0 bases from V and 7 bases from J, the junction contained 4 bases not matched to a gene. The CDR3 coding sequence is TGCGCCAGCAGCTTGGCCGGGACAGAGAATTCACCCCTCCACTTT. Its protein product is CASSLAGTENSPLHF.

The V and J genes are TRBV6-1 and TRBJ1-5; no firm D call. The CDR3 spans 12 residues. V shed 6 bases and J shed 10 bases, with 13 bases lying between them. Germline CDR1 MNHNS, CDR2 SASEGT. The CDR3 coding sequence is TGTGCCAGCAGACCGACTACCGGACCCCAGCATTTT. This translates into CASRPTTGPQHF.

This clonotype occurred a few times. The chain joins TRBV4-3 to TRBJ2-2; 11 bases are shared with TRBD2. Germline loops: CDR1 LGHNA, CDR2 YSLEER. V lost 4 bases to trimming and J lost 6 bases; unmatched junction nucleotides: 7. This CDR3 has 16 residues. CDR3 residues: CASSRVTSGISGELFF. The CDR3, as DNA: TGCGCCAGCAGCCGAGTGACTAGCGGGATATCCGGGGAGCTGTTTTTT.

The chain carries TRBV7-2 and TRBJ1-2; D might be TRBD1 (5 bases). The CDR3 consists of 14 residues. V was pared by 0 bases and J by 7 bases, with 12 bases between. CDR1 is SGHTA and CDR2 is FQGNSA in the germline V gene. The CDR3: CASSLASGRGGYTF. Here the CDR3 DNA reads TGTGCCAGCAGCTTAGCGTCAGGGAGGGGTGGCTACACCTTC.

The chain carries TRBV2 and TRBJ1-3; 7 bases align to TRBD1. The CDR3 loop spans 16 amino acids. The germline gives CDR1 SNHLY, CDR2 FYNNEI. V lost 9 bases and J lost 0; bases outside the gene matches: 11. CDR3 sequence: CASRQGTYYSGNTIYF. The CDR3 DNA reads TGTGCCAGTAGACAGGGCACCTATTACTCTGGAAACACCATATATTTT.

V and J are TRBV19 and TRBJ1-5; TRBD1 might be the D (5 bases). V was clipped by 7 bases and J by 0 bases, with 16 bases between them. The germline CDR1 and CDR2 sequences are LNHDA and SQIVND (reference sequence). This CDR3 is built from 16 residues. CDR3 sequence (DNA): TGTGCCAGTAAAGGCAGGGTTGATCATAGCAATCAGCCCCAGCATTTT. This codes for CASKGRVDHSNQPQHF. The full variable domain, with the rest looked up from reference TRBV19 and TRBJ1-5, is DGGITQSPKYLFRKEGQNVTLSCEQNLNHDAMYWYRQDPGQGLRLIYYSQIVNDFQKGDIAEGYSVSREKKESFPLTVTSAQKNPTAFYLCASKGRVDHSNQPQHFGDGTRLSIL.

The CDR3 sequence is CASRGWGNTGELFF. CDR3 DNA: TGTGCCAGTAGAGGGTGGGGAAACACCGGGGAGCTGTTTTTT. The chain joins TRBV19 to TRBJ2-2; D remains ambiguous. V was pared by 6 bases and J by 2 bases, with 10 bases between. Germline CDR1 LNHDA, CDR2 SQIVND (reference sequence). This CDR3 spans 14 amino acids.

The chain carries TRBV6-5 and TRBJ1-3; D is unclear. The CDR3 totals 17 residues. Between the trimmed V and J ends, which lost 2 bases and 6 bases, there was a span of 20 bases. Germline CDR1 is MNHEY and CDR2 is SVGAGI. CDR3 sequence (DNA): TGTGCCAGCAGTTACACCGACGCCGCAACGTTTCCAAACACCATATATTTT. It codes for CASSYTDAATFPNTIYF.

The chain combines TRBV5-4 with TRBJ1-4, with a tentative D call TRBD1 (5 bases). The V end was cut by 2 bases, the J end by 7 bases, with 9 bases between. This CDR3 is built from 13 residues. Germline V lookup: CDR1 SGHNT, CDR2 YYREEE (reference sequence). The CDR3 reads CASSLSTAEKLFF. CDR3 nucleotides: TGTGCCAGCAGCTTATCGACAGCTGAAAAACTGTTTTTT.

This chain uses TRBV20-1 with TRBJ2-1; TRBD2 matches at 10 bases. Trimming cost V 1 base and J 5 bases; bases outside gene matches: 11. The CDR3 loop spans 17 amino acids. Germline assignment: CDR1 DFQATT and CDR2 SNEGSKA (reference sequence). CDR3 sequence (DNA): TGCAGTGCTAGAGGGTCACAACTAGCGGGGACACACAATGAGCAGTTCTTC. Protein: CSARGSQLAGTHNEQFF.

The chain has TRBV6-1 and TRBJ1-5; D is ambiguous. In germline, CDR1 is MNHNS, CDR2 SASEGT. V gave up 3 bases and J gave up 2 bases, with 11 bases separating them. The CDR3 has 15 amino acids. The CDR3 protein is CASSDLGFGNQPQHF. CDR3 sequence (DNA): TGTGCCAGCAGTGATCTAGGGTTCGGCAATCAGCCCCAGCATTTT.

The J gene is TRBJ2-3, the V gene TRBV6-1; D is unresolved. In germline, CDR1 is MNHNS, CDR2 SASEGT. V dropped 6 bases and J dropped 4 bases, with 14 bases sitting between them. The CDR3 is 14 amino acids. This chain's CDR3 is CASRPTGWSDTQYF. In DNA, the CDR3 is TGTGCCAGCAGACCAACTGGATGGTCAGATACGCAGTATTTT.

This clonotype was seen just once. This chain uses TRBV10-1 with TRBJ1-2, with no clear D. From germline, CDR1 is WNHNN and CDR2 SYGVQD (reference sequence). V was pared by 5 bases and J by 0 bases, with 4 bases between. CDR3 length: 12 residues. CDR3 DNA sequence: TGCGCCAGCAGTCAAGCTAACTATGGCTACACCTTC. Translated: CASSQANYGYTF.

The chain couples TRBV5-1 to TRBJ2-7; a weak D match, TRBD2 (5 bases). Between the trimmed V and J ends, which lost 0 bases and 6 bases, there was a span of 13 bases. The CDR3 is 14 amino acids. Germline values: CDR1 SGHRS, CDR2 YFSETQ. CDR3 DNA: TGCGCCAGCAGCTTGGAATCGGGATTGAGCGAGCAGTACTTC. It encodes CASSLESGLSEQYF.

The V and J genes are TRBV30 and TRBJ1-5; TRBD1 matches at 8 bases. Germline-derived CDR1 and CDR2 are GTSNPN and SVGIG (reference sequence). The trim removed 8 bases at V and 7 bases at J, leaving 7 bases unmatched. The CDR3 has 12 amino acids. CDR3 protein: CAGGQGQQPQHF. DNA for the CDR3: TGTGCCGGCGGACAGGGCCAACAGCCCCAGCATTTT.

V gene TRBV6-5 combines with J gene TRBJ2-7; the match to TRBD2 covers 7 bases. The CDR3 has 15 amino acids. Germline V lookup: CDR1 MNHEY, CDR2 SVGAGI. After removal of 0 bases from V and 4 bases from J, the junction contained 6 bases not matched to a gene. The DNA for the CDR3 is TGTGCCAGCAGTTACTCGCGAGGGGAGGGGTACGAGCAGTACTTC. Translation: CASSYSRGEGYEQYF.

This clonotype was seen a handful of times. This chain's CDR3 is CASSPGQPGGYTF. The CDR3 region has the DNA TGTGCCAGCAGTCCGGGACAGCCCGGCGGCTACACCTTC. The chain uses TRBV28 and TRBJ1-2, with 7 bases fitting TRBD1. V lost 5 bases and J lost 8; bases outside the gene matches: 8. Germline values: CDR1 MDHEN, CDR2 SYDVKM. The CDR3 is made up of 13 amino acids.